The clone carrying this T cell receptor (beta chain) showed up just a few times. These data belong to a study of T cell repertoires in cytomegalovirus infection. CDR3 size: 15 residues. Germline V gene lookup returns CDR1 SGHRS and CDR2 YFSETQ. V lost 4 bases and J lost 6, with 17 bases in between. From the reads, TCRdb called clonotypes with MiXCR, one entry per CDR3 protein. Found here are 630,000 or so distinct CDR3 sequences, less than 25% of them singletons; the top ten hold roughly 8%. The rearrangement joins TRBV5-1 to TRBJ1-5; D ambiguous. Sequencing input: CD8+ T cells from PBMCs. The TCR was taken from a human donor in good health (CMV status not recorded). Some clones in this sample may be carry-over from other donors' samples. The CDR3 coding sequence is TGCGCCAGCAGCCCGGACGGTGAGGGTGGTCAGCCCCAGCATTTT. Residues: CASSPDGEGGQPQHF. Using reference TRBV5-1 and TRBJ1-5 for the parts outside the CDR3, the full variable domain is KAGVTQTPRYLIKTRGQQVTLSCSPISGHRSVSWYQQTPGQGLQFLFEYFSETQRNKGNFPGRFSGRQFSNSRSEMNVSTLELGDSALYLCASSPDGEGGQPQHFGDGTRLSIL.